A selection of T cell receptor beta chains follows, all from one sample in a study of identical twins. TCRdb reanalysed the 5' RACE reads using MiXCR and keeps one entry per CDR3 protein. Of some 790,000 distinct CDR3 sequences in the sample, over 15% are singletons; the top ten hold around 14%. The data were also submitted as part of a second study, on T cells expressing NK-cell markers.

Sequenced: PBMCs. The source of these receptors is a woman younger than 35 in good health. The CDR3 runs from the conserved cysteine through the conserved F or W. The order of the fields is D gene, V gene, clone size, J gene, CDR3 DNA, CDR3 protein. A D gene is named only where the DNA matches it firmly. Size is stated for part of the rows, as once, few or many counts, or as a class when the clone is expanded.

NA	TRBV5-6	many	TRBJ1-4	TGTGCCAGTCGAGACGGGCCCCACGACGAAAAACTGTTTTTT	CASRDGPHDEKLFF
TRBD1	TRBV5-5	NA	TRBJ1-3	TGTGCCAGCAGCTGGACAGGGGGGGGAAACACCATATATTTT	CASSWTGGGNTIYF
TRBD2	TRBV5-1	few	TRBJ2-7	TGCGCCAGCAGCTTGGATTTGCCGACTAGCGGGTCGTACTTC	CASSLDLPTSGSYF
TRBD2	TRBV29-1	many	TRBJ2-7	TGCAGCATTCTAGCGGGGGATTCCTACGAGCAGTACTTC	CSILAGDSYEQYF
NA	TRBV5-1	NA	TRBJ2-7	TGCGCCAGCAGCTTGGCCCTACAGGGTGGGTCCTACGAGCAGTACTTC	CASSLALQGGSYEQYF
NA	TRBV6-2/TRBV6-3	many	TRBJ2-2	TGTGCCAGCAGTTACGATAGAGGGAGCGGGGAGCTGTTTTTT	CASSYDRGSGELFF
NA	TRBV10-1	NA	TRBJ1-1	TGCGCCAGCAGTGCCCATCGGGGGCTGGGGGGCACTGAAGCTTTCTTT	CASSAHRGLGGTEAFF
TRBD2	TRBV5-1	NA	TRBJ2-5	TGCGCCAGCAGCCCCTGGACTAGCGGGATTGGGGAGACCCAGTACTTC	CASSPWTSGIGETQYF
NA	TRBV9	NA	TRBJ2-3	TGTGCCAGCAGCGTTTCGTCCGGACCTCCGGCGGATACGCAGTATTTT	CASSVSSGPPADTQYF
NA	TRBV12-3/TRBV12-4	few	TRBJ2-1	TGTGCCAGCAGCTCCCGGAGCGGAGACAATGAGCAGTTCTTC	CASSSRSGDNEQFF
NA	TRBV7-2	few	TRBJ1-5	TGTGCCAGCAGTCCTACAGGGCACAATCAGCCCCAGCATTTT	CASSPTGHNQPQHF
NA	TRBV29-1	NA	TRBJ2-3	TGCAGCGTTGGCGGGGTCACAGATACGCAGTATTTT	CSVGGVTDTQYF
NA	TRBV7-2	few	TRBJ2-7	TGTGCCAGCAGCTTAGGCGGACGTCGGAACCCCTACGAGCAGTACTTC	CASSLGGRRNPYEQYF
NA	TRBV5-1	NA	TRBJ2-5	TGCGCCAGCAGCGAAGCGGACCAAGAGACCCAGTACTTC	CASSEADQETQYF
TRBD2	TRBV20-1	few	TRBJ2-3	TGCAGTGCTAGGGGCGCGGGAGTAAGAGATACGCAGTATTTT	CSARGAGVRDTQYF
NA	TRBV30	few	TRBJ2-3	TGTGCCTGGAGTGAGAAAACAGATACGCAGTATTTT	CAWSEKTDTQYF
TRBD2	TRBV12-3/TRBV12-4	few	TRBJ2-1	TGTGCCAGCAGGAATAGCGGGAGGGCCATTGAGCAGTTCTTC	CASRNSGRAIEQFF
NA	TRBV6-1	many	TRBJ2-1	TGTGCCAGCAGCGTGGGACGACCTTCCTACAATGAGCAGTTCTTC	CASSVGRPSYNEQFF
NA	TRBV7-2	NA	TRBJ2-7	TGTGCCAGCAGCCTGCTGGGCCCCTACGAGCAGTACTTC	CASSLLGPYEQYF
TRBD2	TRBV12-3/TRBV12-4	NA	TRBJ2-3	TGTGCCAGCAGAACTAGCGCAGATACGCAGTATTTT	CASRTSADTQYF
NA	TRBV6-1	NA	TRBJ1-1	TGTGCCAGCCGCTTAAGCATGAACACTGAAGCTTTCTTT	CASRLSMNTEAFF
NA	TRBV6-4	NA	TRBJ2-2	TGTGCCAGCAGTGTGGGGAGCGGCCCAGGGGAGCTGTTTTTT	CASSVGSGPGELFF
NA	TRBV5-1	NA	TRBJ2-7	TGCGCCAGCAGCTTGGACAGACTAAACTACGAGCAGTACTTC	CASSLDRLNYEQYF
TRBD1	TRBV5-1	NA	TRBJ1-2	TGCGCCAGCAGCTTGCCCGGGACAGGGTATGGCTACACCTTC	CASSLPGTGYGYTF
TRBD1	TRBV5-1	NA	TRBJ1-3	TGCGCCAGCAGCTTTGGGACAGGGGATGGAAACACCATATATTTT	CASSFGTGDGNTIYF
NA	TRBV5-1	many	TRBJ2-3	TGCGCCAGCAGCTTGGGCTCCCGGGCAGATACGCAGTATTTT	CASSLGSRADTQYF